The entry below gives a single TCR beta chain sequence along with its context. TCRdb's copy holds only in-frame clones and misses some; the assay was immunoSEQ multiplex PCR. The table includes over 60,000 clones, about 90% detected once. The length of the CDR3 is 14 residues. The germline gives CDR1 SNHLY, CDR2 FYNNEI. The V and J ends lost 7 bases and 4 bases, in that order; junction bases with no gene match: 6. The sample comes from a study of OX40 agonist ivuxolimab in advanced cancers. Background on the study: Three patients responded partially, comprising one with hepatocellular carcinoma and two with cutaneous melanoma.

The sequencing used CD4+ or CD8+ T cells sorted from blood, collected in a trial of the OX40 agonist ivuxolimab. The TCR sequence derives from an adult with an advanced solid tumor such as melanoma, head and neck, liver or kidney cancer. The chain carries TRBV2 and TRBJ2-2, with 7 bases identical to TRBD2. The CDR3 DNA reads as TGTGCCAGCAAACGGGAGGTGACCACCGGGGAGCTGTTTTTT. This translates into CASKREVTTGELFF.